Included here is one T cell receptor (beta chain) sequence, with context. The sample belongs to a study of blood T cell repertoires in COVID-19. About the study: Specimens from acute and convalescent COVID-19 originated in the United States, Italy and Spain. PBMCs, B-cell-depleted T cells, or T cells provided the cDNA or gDNA that made up the material.

Under the authors' procedure: Researchers report that nucleated cell counts were estimated from reference gene primer amplification. The data were produced by immunoSEQ multiplex PCR, yet TCRdb's version contains in-frame clones alone and is incomplete. The D gene and trimming were derived from the DNA, and the V and J assignments and clone size from that table. The sample holds roughly 200,000 clones, about 87% seen once. With V trimmed by 0 bases and J by 1 base, 6 bases remained unmatched. CDR3 length: 16 residues. Germline V lookup: CDR1 ENHRY, CDR2 SYGVKD. The V and J genes are TRBV10-3 and TRBJ2-7, with TRBD2 matching 7 bases. Sequencing was performed on peripheral blood. The TCR sequence derives from a man aged 35 to 55 with active or convalescent COVID-19. This CDR3 reads CAISESERDLSYEQYF. DNA of the CDR3: TGTGCCATCAGTGAGTCAGAGCGGGACTTATCCTACGAGCAGTACTTC.